The subject of this entry is one TCR beta chain. The antigen is not known. This sample is drawn from a study of cytomegalovirus exposure and HLA in healthy donors. Study outcomes and limitations: Later analysis identified a missense DCLRE1C variant that was linked to TCR beta V- and J-gene trimming. Associated with cytomegalovirus, according to the listing, were 164 TCR beta chains.

Both 60 Vbeta primers and 13 Jbeta primers went into the PCR. The repertoire was sequenced with immunoSEQ multiplex PCR; TCRdb's copy has only in-frame clones and lacks some. The repertoire holds 100,000 or so clones, with around 77% as singletons. The sequence was collected from a man between 35 and 55 years old in good health and CMV-seropositive. The specimen sequenced was PBMCs.

CDR3 amino acids: CASRDRGPDTQYF. CDR3 nucleotides: TGTGCCAGCCGGGACAGGGGCCCAGATACGCAGTATTTT. The chain combines TRBV6-1 with TRBJ2-3; 10 bases align to TRBD1. The CDR3 sequence is 13 residues long. The germline V gene encodes CDR1 MNHNS and CDR2 SASEGT. The V gene end was trimmed by 8 bases and the J gene end by 4 bases; junction bases not matched to a gene: 3.